A single sample gave rise to the 21 T cell receptor beta chains below, sequenced in a study of Graves' ophthalmopathy and Graves' hyperthyroidism. The study amplified TCR beta CDR3 regions using RNA transcripts. HTBI-primed RT-PCR formed the first round, and a multiplex PCR formed the second. TCRdb reprocessed the multiplex PCR reads via MiXCR and lists one record per CDR3 protein. The table has roughly 1.1 million distinct CDR3 sequences, about two fifths seen once. Material: peripheral blood or thyroid tissue (not recorded which). The receptors here all came from an adult man with Graves' hyperthyroidism.

The V and J genes are TRBV10-3 and TRBJ2-7; TRBD1 is a possible D gene (6 bases). The V end was cut by 2 bases, the J end by 2 bases, with 10 bases between. From germline, CDR1 is ENHRY and CDR2 SYGVKD. CDR3 length: 14 amino acids. CDR3 protein: CAISEGGHTYEQYF. CDR3 bases: TGTGCCATCAGTGAGGGGGGACATACCTACGAGCAGTACTTC.

Points on this clonotype: One junction end does not reproduce the germline sequence, and a read error may be involved. The chain recombines TRBV25-1 with TRBJ2-5; D is undetermined. The CDR3 runs to 18 residues. Per germline, CDR1 MGHDK and CDR2 SYGVNS. CDR3 coding DNA: TGTGCCAGCAGTGAATTAGGTACCGATGGCAGCGTACAAGAGACTCAGTACTTC. Amino acids: CASSELGTDGSVQETQYF.

V usage is TRBV29-1 and J usage is TRBJ1-2; D unresolved. The CDR3 covers 12 residues. Per the germline V gene, CDR1 is SQVTM and CDR2 is ANQGSEA. The CDR3 here is CSYVVGPGGYTF. The CDR3, as DNA: TGCAGTTACGTGGTGGGCCCGGGCGGCTACACCTTC.

The chain combines TRBV5-1 with TRBJ2-3; D is perhaps TRBD1 (6 bases). The V end was cut by 0 bases, the J end by 2 bases, with 10 bases between. The CDR3 is 15 residues long. Germline CDR1 SGHRS, CDR2 YFSETQ. In DNA form, the CDR3 reads TGCGCCAGCAGCTTGGATCAGGGGCACACAGATACGCAGTATTTT. Residues: CASSLDQGHTDTQYF.

This chain links TRBV7-8 with TRBJ2-6; TRBD1 might be the D (6 bases). The CDR3 has 17 residues. Trimming left V 5 bases short and J 4 bases short, with 18 bases between. Germline V gives CDR1 SGHVS, CDR2 FQNEAQ. This chain's CDR3 is CASSQLTGGKGANVLTF. The CDR3 region has the DNA TGTGCCAGCAGCCAACTTACTGGGGGCAAGGGGGCCAACGTCCTGACTTTC.

This clonotype was picked up a small number of times. The chain joins TRBV11-2 to TRBJ2-7, with D unclear. CDR1 SGHAT and CDR2 FQNNGV come from the germline V gene. The CDR3 has 13 amino acids. V was trimmed by 5 bases and J by 1 base, leaving 9 bases between them. In DNA, the CDR3 is TGTGCCAGCAGCCTGAAGATTTCCTACGAGCAGTACTTC. Protein sequence: CASSLKISYEQYF.

This clonotype was recorded many times. The chain uses TRBV6-5 and TRBJ2-5; no clear D gene. Per the germline V gene, CDR1 is MNHEY and CDR2 is SVGAGI. The CDR3 length is 13 residues. The V end was cut by 2 bases, the J end by 3 bases, with 7 bases between. This CDR3 is CASSYVVEETQYF. CDR3 nucleotide sequence: TGTGCCAGCAGTTACGTGGTTGAAGAGACCCAGTACTTC.

The table lists this clonotype with a few counts. The chain employs TRBV10-2 and TRBJ2-5; D is perhaps TRBD1 (6 bases). The CDR3 is 14 amino acids. Germline values: CDR1 WSHSY, CDR2 SAAADI. V gave up 2 bases and J gave up 5 bases, with 12 bases separating them. The CDR3 region is CASSEGQTAETQYF. The DNA of the CDR3 is TGCGCCAGCAGTGAGGGACAGACCGCGGAGACCCAGTACTTC.

The chain links TRBV18 to TRBJ2-5, with unresolved D. V was trimmed by 2 bases and J by 5 bases, leaving 12 bases between them. Germline CDR1 and CDR2: KGHSH and LQKENI. The CDR3 is made up of 14 amino acids. The CDR3 coding sequence is TGTGCCAGCTCACCAGCCATTTCCGGGGAGACCCAGTACTTC. This sequence encodes CASSPAISGETQYF.

The J gene is TRBJ2-7, the V gene TRBV10-3, with TRBD1 identical over 8 bases. J gave up 0 bases and V 1 base, and 2 bases lay outside the gene matches. The CDR3 loop spans 15 amino acids. The germline V gene encodes CDR1 ENHRY and CDR2 SYGVKD. CDR3 in amino acids: CAISEWDRSSYEQYF. The CDR3 DNA reads TGTGCCATCAGTGAGTGGGACAGGAGCTCCTACGAGCAGTACTTC.

The rearrangement joins TRBV19 to TRBJ1-5, with 7 bases lining up with TRBD1. V lost 7 bases, J lost 1 base, and 4 bases stayed unmatched. Germline V CDR1 and CDR2: LNHDA, SQIVND (reference sequence). The CDR3 is 14 residues long. In DNA form, the CDR3 reads TGTGCCAGTAAAACGGGACAGAGCAATCAGCCCCAGCATTTT. It yields the protein CASKTGQSNQPQHF. Together with reference TRBV19 and TRBJ1-5, the CDR3 gives the full variable domain: DGGITQSPKYLFRKEGQNVTLSCEQNLNHDAMYWYRQDPGQGLRLIYYSQIVNDFQKGDIAEGYSVSREKKESFPLTVTSAQKNPTAFYLCASKTGQSNQPQHFGDGTRLSIL.

On this clonotype itself: A much bigger clone sits one base away, suggesting this may be a read error. The rearrangement joins TRBV7-9 to TRBJ2-7; 7 bases line up with TRBD1. The CDR3 runs 14 residues. Per germline, CDR1 SEHNR and CDR2 FQNEAQ (reference sequence). DNA of the CDR3: TGTGCCAGCAGCTACGACAGGGCATCCTACGGGCAGTACTTC. Residues: CASSYDRASYGQYF.

The chain employs TRBV7-2 and TRBJ2-5, with 11 bases aligning to TRBD2. The CDR3 covers 16 residues. Germline V lookup: CDR1 SGHTA, CDR2 FQGNSA. The J segment lost 4 bases and the V segment lost 6 bases, leaving 10 bases of the junction unmatched. CDR3 coding DNA: TGTGCCAGCAGACTAGCGGGGGCGGGGGGTGGAGAGACCCAGTACTTC. Protein: CASRLAGAGGGETQYF.

To note about this clonotype: A read error may account for a junction end that differs from germline. V gene TRBV5-5 combines with J gene TRBJ1-1; possibly TRBD1 for D (6 bases). CDR1 SGHKS and CDR2 YYEKEE come from the germline V gene (reference sequence). The CDR3 has 15 amino acids. The CDR3 sequence is CASGLQGGTRTEAFF. The CDR3 nucleotides are TGTGCCAGCGGCTTACAAGGGGGTACTCGGACTGAAGCTTTCTTT.

This rearrangement joins TRBV5-8 to TRBJ1-2, with a possible D match to TRBD1 (5 bases). The CDR3 is 15 residues long. Deletions cut 2 bases from V and 1 base from J, with 12 bases between. Germline CDR1 SGHTS, CDR2 YDEGEE. CDR3 in DNA: TGTGCCAGCAGCTTCCGGGACGGGAGTAACTATGGCTACACCTTC. It specifies CASSFRDGSNYGYTF.

At least ten counts were recorded for this clonotype. The J gene is TRBJ1-5, the V gene TRBV7-2; tentative D call: TRBD1 (6 bases). The CDR3 is 13 amino acids. V lost 5 bases to trimming and J lost 7 bases, with 12 bases between them. The germline CDR1 and CDR2 sequences are SGHTA and FQGNSA. In DNA form, the CDR3 reads TGTGCCAGCAGCCGCCGGGACACGCAGCCCCAGCATTTT. Translation: CASSRRDTQPQHF.

To note about this clonotype: A much larger clone sits a single nucleotide away, making a read error possible. The genes are TRBV7-2 and TRBJ1-2; D remains unclear. The CDR3 totals 14 residues. Looked up from germline, CDR1 is SGHTA and CDR2 is FQGNSA. V shed 1 base and J shed 3 bases, with 9 bases lying between them. The CDR3 reads CASSLEMADYGYTF. The CDR3 DNA reads as TGTGCCAGCAGCTTAGAGATGGCAGACTATGGCTACACCTTC.

This clonotype was recorded many times. V gene TRBV10-3 combines with J gene TRBJ2-7; D gene unclear. This CDR3 spans 11 amino acids. Germline CDR1 ENHRY, CDR2 SYGVKD. With 10 bases removed from V and 4 bases from J, the gap between germline ends came to 11 bases. The CDR3, as DNA: TGTGCCACCTACGGTCCTTACGAGCAGTACTTC. Translation: CATYGPYEQYF.

This clonotype was counted ten times or more. The chain has TRBV10-2 and TRBJ1-2, with 9 nucleotides matching TRBD1. Germline lookup yields CDR1 WSHSY and CDR2 SAAADI. The CDR3 covers 18 residues. V lost 6 bases and J lost 3; bases outside the gene matches: 17. The CDR3 DNA reads as TGCGCCAGCAGGAGCGAGGGTTGGACAGGGGAGTTGTACTATGGCTACACCTTC. Amino acids: CASRSEGWTGELYYGYTF.

This clonotype appeared many times. The chain is built from TRBV2 and TRBJ1-5, with no clear D. V gave up 6 bases and J gave up 0 bases, with 12 bases separating them. Per the germline V gene, CDR1 is SNHLY and CDR2 is FYNNEI. There are 15 residues in the CDR3. In nucleotides, the CDR3 is TGTGCCAGCAGCGGAAATGGGATTAGCAATCAGCCCCAGCATTTT. Translating it yields CASSGNGISNQPQHF.

The chain links TRBV12-3 or TRBV12-4 to TRBJ2-7, with D possibly matching TRBD1 (5 bases). This CDR3 region has 14 residues. CDR3 sequence: CASAQGGSSYEQYF. Here the CDR3 DNA reads TGTGCTAGTGCCCAGGGCGGATCCTCCTACGAGCAGTACTTC.